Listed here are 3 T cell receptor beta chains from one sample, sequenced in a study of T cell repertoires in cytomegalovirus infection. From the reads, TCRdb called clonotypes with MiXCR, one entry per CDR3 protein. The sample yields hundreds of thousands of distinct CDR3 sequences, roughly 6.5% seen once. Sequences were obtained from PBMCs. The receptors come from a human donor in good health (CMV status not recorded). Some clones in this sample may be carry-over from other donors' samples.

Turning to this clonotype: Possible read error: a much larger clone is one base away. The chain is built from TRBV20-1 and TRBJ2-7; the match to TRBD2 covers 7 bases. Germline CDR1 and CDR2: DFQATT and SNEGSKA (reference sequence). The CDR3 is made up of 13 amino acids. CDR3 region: CSAPGGSGHEQCF. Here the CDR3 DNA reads TGCAGTGCTCCGGGGGGTAGCGGGCACGAGCAGTGCTTC.

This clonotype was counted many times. The CDR3 nucleotides read TGTGCCAGCAGACCTCTGGGACACCCGAACACTGAAGCTTTCTTT. It codes for CASRPLGHPNTEAFF. V usage is TRBV7-8 and J usage is TRBJ1-1, with D tentatively TRBD1 (6 bases). V was shortened by 6 bases and J by 1 base, with 15 bases between the two germline ends. The CDR3 covers 15 residues. Germline assignment: CDR1 SGHVS and CDR2 FQNEAQ.

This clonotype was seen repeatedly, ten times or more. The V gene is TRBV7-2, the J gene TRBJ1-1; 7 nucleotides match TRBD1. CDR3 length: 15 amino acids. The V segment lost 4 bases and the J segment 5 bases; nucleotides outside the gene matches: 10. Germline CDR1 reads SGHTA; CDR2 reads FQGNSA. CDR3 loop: CASSWSQGGKTEAFF. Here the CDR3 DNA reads TGTGCCAGCAGCTGGTCGCAGGGGGGGAAAACTGAAGCTTTCTTT.